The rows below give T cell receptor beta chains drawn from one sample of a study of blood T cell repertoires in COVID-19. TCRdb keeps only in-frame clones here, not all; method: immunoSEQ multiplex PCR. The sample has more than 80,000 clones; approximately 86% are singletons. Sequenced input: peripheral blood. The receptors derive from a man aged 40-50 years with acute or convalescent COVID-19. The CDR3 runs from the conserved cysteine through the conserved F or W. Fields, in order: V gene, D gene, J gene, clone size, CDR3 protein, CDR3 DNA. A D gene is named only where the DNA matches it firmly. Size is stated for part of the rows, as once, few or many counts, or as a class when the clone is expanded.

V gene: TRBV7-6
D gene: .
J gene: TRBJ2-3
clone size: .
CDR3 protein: CASSLKGGTDTQYF
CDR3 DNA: TGTGCCAGCAGCCTTAAAGGCGGGACAGATACGCAGTATTTT

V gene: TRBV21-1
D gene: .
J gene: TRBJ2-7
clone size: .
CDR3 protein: CASSKAFNSPGLAGRDEQYF
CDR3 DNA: TGTGCCAGCAGCAAAGCCTTTAATTCCCCGGGACTAGCGGGACGGGACGAGCAGTACTTC

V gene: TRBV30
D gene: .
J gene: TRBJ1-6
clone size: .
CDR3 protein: CAWTIYNSPLHF
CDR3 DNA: TGTGCCTGGACCATCTATAATTCACCCCTCCACTTT

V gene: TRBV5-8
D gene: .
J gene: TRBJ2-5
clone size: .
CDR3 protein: CASSLELAETQYF
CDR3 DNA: TGTGCCAGCAGCTTGGAGCTCGCTGAGACCCAGTACTTC

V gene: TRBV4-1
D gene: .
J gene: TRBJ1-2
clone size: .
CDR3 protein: CASSRGDGISYGYTF
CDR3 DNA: TGCGCCAGCAGCCGGGGAGACGGGATCTCCTATGGCTACACCTTC

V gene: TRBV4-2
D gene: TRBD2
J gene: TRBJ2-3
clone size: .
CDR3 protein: CASSQEQGSGGGSTDTQYF
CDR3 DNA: TGTGCCAGCAGCCAAGAGCAGGGTAGCGGGGGGGGTAGCACAGATACGCAGTATTTT

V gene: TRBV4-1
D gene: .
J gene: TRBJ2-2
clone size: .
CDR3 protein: CASSQDRVNTGELFF
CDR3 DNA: TGCGCCAGCAGCCAAGACAGGGTGAACACCGGGGAGCTGTTTTTT

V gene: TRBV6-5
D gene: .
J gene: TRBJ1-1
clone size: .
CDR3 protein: CASTQDQGRTEAFF
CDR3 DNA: TGTGCCAGCACCCAGGATCAGGGTCGCACTGAAGCTTTCTTT

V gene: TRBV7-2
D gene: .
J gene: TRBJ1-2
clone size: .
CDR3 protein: CASSVTRIQGINSGYTF
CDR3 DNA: TGTGCCAGCAGTGTGACTCGAATACAGGGAATCAATTCTGGCTACACCTTC

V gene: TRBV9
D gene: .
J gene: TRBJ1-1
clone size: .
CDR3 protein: CASSAVWGGNTEAFF
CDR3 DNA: TGTGCCAGCAGCGCTGTCTGGGGGGGGAACACTGAAGCTTTCTTT

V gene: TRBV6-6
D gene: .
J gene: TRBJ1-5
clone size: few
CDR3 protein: CASRKARGGNQPQHF
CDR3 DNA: TGTGCCAGCAGAAAGGCTAGGGGTGGCAATCAGCCCCAGCATTTT

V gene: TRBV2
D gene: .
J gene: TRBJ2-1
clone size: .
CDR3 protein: CASTRQAAYNEQFF
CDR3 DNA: TGTGCCAGTACAAGACAGGCTGCCTACAATGAGCAGTTCTTC

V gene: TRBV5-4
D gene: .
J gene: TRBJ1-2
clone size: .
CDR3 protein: CASSLAGRPGYDGYTF
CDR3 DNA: TGTGCCAGCAGCTTGGCCGGCCGGCCGGGGTATGATGGCTACACCTTC

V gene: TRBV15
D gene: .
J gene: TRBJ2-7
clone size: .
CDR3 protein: CATSREGIVGAKNSYEQYF
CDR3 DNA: TGTGCCACCAGCAGAGAGGGGATCGTGGGGGCCAAAAACTCCTACGAGCAGTACTTC

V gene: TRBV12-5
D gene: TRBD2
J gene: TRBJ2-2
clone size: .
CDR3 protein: CASGGRLAGGPGELFF
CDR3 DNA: TGTGCTAGTGGTGGCCGACTAGCGGGAGGGCCCGGGGAGCTGTTTTTT

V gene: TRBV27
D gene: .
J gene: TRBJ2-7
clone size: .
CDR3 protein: CASSLAMPFGTPTSYEQYF
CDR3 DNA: TGTGCCAGCAGTTTAGCGATGCCCTTTGGGACACCTACCTCCTACGAGCAGTACTTC

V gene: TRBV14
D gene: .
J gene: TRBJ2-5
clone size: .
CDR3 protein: CASSQDGTLIGETQYF
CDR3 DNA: TGTGCCAGCAGCCAAGACGGGACACTCATCGGGGAGACCCAGTACTTC